This TCR beta chain originates from a study of a mutant IDH1 vaccine in newly diagnosed glioma. Across the study: Vaccine dosing followed radiotherapy by 4-6 weeks, or accompanied temozolomide cycles.

On this clone: Its antigen is unknown.

The assay was immunoSEQ multiplex PCR, and TCRdb's table has in-frame clones only and misses some. The sample records some 80,000 clones, 75% to 90% being singletons. Stated time point: week 23, last vaccination. Doses consisted of 300 ug of mutant IDH1 20-mer peptide each, paired with topical imiquimod. New WHO grade 3 or 4 astrocytomas that were IDH1-mutant and ATRX-lost had been found in donors. This CDR3 has 15 residues. V was clipped by 1 base and J by 0 bases, with 10 bases between them. Per germline, CDR1 SGHKS and CDR2 YYEKEE (reference sequence). This sequence originates from a woman aged 50 to 60 with glioma. The chain couples TRBV5-5 to TRBJ1-1; D is perhaps TRBD1 (5 bases). The source material was PBMCs, sampled from a glioma patient whose treatment included an IDH1 peptide vaccine. As DNA, the CDR3 is TGTGCCAGCAGCTTGCGGGCAGGGATGAACACTGAAGCTTTCTTT. Amino acid sequence: CASSLRAGMNTEAFF.